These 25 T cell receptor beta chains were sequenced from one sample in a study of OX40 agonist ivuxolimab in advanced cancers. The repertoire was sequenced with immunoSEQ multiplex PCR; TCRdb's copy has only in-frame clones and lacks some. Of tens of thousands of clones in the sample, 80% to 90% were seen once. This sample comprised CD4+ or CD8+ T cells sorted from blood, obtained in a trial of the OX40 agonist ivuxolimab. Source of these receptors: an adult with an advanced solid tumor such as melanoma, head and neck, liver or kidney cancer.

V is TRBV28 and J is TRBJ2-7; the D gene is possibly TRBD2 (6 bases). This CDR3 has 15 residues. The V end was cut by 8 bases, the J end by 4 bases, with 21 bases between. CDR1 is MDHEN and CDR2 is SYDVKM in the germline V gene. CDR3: CASQTAGSGGYEQYF. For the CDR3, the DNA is TGTGCCAGCCAGACCGCGGGGAGCGGAGGGTACGAGCAGTACTTC. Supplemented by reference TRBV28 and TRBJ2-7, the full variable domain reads DVKVTQSSRYLVKRTGEKVFLECVQDMDHENMFWYRQDPGLGLRLIYFSYDVKMKEKGDIPEGYSVSREKKERFSLILESASTNQTSMYLCASQTAGSGGYEQYFGPGTRLTVT.

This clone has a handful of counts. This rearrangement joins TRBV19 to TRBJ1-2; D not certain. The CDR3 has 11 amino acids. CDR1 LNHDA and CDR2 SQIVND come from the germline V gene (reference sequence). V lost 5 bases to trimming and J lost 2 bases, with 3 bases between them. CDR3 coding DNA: TGTGCCAGTAGTTTCAACTATGGCTACACCTTC. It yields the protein CASSFNYGYTF.

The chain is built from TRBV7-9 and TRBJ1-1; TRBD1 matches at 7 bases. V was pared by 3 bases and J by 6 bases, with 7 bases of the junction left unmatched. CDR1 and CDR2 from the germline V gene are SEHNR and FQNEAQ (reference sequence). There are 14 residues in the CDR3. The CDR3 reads CASSLEQGRPEAFF. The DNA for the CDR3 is TGTGCCAGCAGCTTGGAACAGGGGAGACCTGAAGCTTTCTTT.

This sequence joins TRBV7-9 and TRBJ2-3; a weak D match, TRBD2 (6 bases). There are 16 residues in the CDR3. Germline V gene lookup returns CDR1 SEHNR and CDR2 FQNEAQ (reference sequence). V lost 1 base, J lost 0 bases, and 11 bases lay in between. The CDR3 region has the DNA TGTGCCAGCAGCTTAGGGGCGGCGGGAAGCACAGATACGCAGTATTTT. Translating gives CASSLGAAGSTDTQYF.

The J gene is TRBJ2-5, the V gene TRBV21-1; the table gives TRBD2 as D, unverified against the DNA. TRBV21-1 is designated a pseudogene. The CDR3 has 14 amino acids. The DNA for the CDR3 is TGTGCCAGCAGCAAGAGGCGTGGGCAAGAGACCCAGTACTTC. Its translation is CASSKRRGQETQYF.

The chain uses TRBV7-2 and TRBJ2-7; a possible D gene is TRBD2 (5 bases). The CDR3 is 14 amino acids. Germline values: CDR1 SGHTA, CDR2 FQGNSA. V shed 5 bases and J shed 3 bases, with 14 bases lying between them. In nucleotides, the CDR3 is TGTGCCAGCAGCCAGGAGGCCCGCGGCTACGAGCAGTACTTC. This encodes CASSQEARGYEQYF.

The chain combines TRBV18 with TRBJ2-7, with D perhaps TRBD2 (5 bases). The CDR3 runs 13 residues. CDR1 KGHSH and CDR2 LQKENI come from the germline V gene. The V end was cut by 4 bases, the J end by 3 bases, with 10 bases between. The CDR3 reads CASSLTRNYEQYF. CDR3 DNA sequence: TGTGCCAGCTCACTCACTAGAAACTACGAGCAGTACTTC.

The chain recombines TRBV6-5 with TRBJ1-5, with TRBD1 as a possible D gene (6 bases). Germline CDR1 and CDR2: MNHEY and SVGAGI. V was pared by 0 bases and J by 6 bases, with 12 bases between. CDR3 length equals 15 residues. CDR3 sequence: CASSYSVDSPQPQHF. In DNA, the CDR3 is TGTGCCAGCAGTTACTCTGTGGACAGTCCTCAGCCCCAGCATTTT.

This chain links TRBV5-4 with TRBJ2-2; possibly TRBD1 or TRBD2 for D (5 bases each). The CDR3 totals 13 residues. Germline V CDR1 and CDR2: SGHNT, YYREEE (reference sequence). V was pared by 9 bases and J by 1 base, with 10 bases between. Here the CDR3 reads CATGTGNTGELFF. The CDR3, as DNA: TGTGCCACCGGGACGGGGAACACCGGGGAGCTGTTTTTT.

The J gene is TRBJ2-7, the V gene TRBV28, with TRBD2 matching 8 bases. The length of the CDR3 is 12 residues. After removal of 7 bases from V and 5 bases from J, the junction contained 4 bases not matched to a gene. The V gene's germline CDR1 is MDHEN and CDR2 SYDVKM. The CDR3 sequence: CASTGGVDEQYF. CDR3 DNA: TGTGCCAGCACCGGGGGGGTCGACGAGCAGTACTTC. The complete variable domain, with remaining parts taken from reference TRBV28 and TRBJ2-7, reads DVKVTQSSRYLVKRTGEKVFLECVQDMDHENMFWYRQDPGLGLRLIYFSYDVKMKEKGDIPEGYSVSREKKERFSLILESASTNQTSMYLCASTGGVDEQYFGPGTRLTVT.

The CDR3 coding sequence is TGTGCCAGCAGCTTAGCAGGAGGGACAGCCGAGACCCAGTACTTC. Amino acids: CASSLAGGTAETQYF. J is TRBJ2-5 and V is TRBV7-7; D may be TRBD1 (7 bases). The germline V gene encodes CDR1 SSHAT and CDR2 FNYEAQ (reference sequence). This CDR3 has 15 amino acids. V lost 0 bases, J lost 5 bases, and 13 bases lay in between.

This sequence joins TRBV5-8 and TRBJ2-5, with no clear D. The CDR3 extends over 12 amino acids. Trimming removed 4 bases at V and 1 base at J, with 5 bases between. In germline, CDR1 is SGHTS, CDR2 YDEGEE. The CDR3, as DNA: TGTGCCAGCAGCCCAGTCCAAGAGACCCAGTACTTC. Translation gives CASSPVQETQYF.

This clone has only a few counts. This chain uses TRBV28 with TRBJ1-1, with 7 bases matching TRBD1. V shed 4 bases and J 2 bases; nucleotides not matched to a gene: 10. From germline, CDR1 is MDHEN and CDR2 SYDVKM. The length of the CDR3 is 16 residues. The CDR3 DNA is TGTGCCAGCAGTTCCCCCGGGACAGCTACTAACACTGAAGCTTTCTTT. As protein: CASSSPGTATNTEAFF.

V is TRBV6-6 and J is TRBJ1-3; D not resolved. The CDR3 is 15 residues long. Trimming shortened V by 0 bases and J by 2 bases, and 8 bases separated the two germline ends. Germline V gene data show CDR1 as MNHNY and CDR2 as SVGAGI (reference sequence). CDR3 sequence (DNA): TGTGCCAGCAGTTACTCGAGCCAGACTGGAAACACCATATATTTT. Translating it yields CASSYSSQTGNTIYF.

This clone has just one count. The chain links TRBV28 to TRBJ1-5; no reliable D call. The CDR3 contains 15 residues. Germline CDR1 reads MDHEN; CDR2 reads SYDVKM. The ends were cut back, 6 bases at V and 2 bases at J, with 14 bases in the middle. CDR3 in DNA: TGTGCCAGCAGCCGTTCTGGGCTAGGCAATCAGCCCCAGCATTTT. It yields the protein CASSRSGLGNQPQHF.

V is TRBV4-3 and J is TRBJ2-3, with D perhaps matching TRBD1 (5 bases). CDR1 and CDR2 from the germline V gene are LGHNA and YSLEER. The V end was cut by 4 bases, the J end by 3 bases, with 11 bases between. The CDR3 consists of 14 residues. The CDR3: CASSPYQGTDTQYF. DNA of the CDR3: TGCGCCAGCAGCCCATACCAGGGTACAGATACGCAGTATTTT.

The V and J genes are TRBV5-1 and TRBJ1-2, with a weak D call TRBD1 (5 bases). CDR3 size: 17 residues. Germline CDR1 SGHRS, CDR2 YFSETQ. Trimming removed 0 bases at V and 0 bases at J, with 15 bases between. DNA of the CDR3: TGCGCCAGCAGCTTGGGGGGCCGGCAATCGGCTAACTATGGCTACACCTTC. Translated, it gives CASSLGGRQSANYGYTF.

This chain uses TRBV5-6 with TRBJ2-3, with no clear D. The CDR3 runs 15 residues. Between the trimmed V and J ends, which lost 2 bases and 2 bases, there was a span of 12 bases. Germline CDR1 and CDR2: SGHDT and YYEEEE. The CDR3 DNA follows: TGTGCCAGCAGCTTCCGCACCAGGCCCACAGATACGCAGTATTTT. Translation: CASSFRTRPTDTQYF.

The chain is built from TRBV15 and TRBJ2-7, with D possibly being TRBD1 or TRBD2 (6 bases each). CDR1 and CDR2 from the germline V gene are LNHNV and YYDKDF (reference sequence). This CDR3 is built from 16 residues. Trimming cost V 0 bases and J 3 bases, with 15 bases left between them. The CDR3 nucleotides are TGTGCCACCAGCAGAGATATCGGGGGACAAGGCTACGAGCAGTACTTC. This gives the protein CATSRDIGGQGYEQYF.

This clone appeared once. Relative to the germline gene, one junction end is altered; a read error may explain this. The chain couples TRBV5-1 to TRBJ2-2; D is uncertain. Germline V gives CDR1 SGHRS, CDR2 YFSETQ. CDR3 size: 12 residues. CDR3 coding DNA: TGCGCCAGCAGCACCAACAGCGGGGAGCTGTTTTTT. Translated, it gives CASSTNSGELFF.

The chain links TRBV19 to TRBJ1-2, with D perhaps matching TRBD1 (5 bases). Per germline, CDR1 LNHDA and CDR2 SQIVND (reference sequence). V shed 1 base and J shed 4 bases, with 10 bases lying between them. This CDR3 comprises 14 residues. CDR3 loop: CASSIAAGLYGYTF. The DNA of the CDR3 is TGTGCCAGTAGTATAGCGGCGGGACTCTATGGCTACACCTTC.

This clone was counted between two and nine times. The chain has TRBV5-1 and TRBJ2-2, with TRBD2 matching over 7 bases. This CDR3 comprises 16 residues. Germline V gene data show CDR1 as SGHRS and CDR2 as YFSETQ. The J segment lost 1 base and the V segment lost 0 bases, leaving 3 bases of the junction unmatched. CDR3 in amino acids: CASSLGRGGNTGELFF. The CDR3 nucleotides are TGCGCCAGCAGCTTGGGCCGCGGGGGGAACACCGGGGAGCTGTTTTTT.

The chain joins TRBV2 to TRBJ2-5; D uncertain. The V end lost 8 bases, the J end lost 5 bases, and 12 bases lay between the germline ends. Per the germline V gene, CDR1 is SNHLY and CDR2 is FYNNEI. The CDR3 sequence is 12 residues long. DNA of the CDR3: TGTGCCAGCGGTCGGGCCGGGGAGACCCAGTACTTC. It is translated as CASGRAGETQYF.

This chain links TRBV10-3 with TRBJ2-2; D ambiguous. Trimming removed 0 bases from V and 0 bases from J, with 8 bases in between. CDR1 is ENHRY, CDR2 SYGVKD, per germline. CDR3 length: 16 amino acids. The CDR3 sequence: CAISESGVANTGELFF. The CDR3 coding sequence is TGTGCCATCAGTGAGTCCGGAGTCGCGAACACCGGGGAGCTGTTTTTT.

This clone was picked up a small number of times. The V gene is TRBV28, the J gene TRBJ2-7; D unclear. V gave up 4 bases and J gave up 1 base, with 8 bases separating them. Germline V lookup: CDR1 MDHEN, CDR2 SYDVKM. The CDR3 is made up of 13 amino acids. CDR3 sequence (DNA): TGTGCCAGCAGTTCCCAGCCATCCTACGAGCAGTACTTC. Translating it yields CASSSQPSYEQYF.